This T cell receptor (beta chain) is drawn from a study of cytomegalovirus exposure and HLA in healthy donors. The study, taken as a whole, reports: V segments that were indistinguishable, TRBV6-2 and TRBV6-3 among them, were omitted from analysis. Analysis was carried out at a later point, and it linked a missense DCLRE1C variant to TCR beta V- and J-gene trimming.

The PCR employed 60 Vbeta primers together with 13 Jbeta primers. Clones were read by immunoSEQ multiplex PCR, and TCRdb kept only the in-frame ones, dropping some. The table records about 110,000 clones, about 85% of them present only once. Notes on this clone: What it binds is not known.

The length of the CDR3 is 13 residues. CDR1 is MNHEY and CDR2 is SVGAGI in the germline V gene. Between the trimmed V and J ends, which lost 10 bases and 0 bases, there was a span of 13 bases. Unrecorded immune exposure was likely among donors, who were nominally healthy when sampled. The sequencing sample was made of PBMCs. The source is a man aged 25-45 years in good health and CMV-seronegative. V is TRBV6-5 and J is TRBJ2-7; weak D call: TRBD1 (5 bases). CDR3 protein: CATAGKPSYEQYF. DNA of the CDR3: TGTGCCACCGCAGGGAAGCCCTCCTACGAGCAGTACTTC.